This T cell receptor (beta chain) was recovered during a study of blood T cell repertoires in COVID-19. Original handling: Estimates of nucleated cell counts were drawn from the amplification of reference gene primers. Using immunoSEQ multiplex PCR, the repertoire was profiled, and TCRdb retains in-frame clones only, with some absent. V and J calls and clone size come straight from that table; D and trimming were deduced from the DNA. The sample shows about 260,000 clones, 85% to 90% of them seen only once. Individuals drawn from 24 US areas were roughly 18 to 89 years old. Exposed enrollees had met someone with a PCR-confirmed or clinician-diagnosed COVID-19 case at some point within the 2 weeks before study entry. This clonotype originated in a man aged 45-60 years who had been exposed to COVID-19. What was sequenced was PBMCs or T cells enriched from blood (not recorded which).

The CDR3 is CASRTTGSETQYF. The CDR3 DNA follows: TGTGCCAGCAGAACGACAGGGAGTGAGACCCAGTACTTC. The chain carries TRBV12-3 or TRBV12-4 and TRBJ2-5, with TRBD1 identical over 7 bases. The ends lost 6 bases at V and 5 bases at J; junction bases unmatched: 6. The length of the CDR3 is 13 residues.